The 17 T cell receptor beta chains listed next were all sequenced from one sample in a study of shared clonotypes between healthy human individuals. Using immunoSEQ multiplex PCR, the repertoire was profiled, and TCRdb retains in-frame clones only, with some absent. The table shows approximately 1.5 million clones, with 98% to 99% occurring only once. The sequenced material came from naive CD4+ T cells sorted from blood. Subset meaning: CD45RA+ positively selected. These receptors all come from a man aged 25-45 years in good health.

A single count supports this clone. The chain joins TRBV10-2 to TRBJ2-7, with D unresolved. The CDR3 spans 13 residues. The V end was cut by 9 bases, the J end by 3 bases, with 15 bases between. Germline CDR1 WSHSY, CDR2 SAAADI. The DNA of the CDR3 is TGCGCCAGTACCCTACCGGGCGGCTACGAGCAGTACTTC. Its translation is CASTLPGGYEQYF.

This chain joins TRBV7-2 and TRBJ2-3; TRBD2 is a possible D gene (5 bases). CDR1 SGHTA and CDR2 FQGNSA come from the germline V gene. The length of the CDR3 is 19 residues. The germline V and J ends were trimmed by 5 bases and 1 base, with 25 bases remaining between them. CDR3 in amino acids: CASSPQTSGSASGTDTQYF. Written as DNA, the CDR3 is TGTGCCAGCAGCCCACAAACGAGTGGGAGTGCATCGGGCACAGATACGCAGTATTTT.

The DNA of the CDR3 is TGTGCCAGCAGCCCGCCTTCGGGGGAGCAGTACTTC. It yields the protein CASSPPSGEQYF. The rearrangement joins TRBV7-9 to TRBJ2-7; TRBD2 might be the D (5 bases). CDR1 and CDR2 from the germline V gene are SEHNR and FQNEAQ (reference sequence). V was cut by 5 bases and J by 7 bases, with 12 bases left in between. The CDR3 runs to 12 residues.

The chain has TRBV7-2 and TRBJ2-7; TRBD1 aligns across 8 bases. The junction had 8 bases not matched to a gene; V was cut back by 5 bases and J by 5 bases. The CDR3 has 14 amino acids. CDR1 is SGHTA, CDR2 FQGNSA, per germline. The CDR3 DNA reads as TGTGCCAGCAGCCCTAGGACAGGGAAACACGAGCAGTACTTC. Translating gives CASSPRTGKHEQYF.

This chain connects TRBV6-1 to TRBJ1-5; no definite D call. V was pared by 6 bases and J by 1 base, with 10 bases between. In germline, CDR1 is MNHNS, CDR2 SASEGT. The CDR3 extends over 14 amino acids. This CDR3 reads CASSPIFSNQPQHF. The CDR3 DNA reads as TGTGCCAGCAGCCCGATATTCAGCAATCAGCCCCAGCATTTT.

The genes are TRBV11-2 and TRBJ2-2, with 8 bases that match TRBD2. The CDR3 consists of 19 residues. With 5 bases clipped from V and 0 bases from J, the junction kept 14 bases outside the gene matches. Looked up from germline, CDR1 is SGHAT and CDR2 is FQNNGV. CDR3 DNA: TGTGCCAGCAGCAAACGGGAAGTATTAGCGGGACCGAACACCGGGGAGCTGTTTTTT. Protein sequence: CASSKREVLAGPNTGELFF.

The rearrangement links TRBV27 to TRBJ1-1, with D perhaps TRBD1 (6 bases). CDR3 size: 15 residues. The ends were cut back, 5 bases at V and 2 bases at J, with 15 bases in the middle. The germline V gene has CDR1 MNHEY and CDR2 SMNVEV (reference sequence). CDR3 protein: CASSARQVRNTEAFF. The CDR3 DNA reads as TGTGCCAGCAGTGCGAGACAGGTACGCAACACTGAAGCTTTCTTT.

CDR3 residues: CASSFRLATQETQYF. The DNA of the CDR3 is TGTGCCAGCAGCTTTCGCCTAGCTACCCAAGAGACCCAGTACTTC. The V call is TRBV7-2, the J call TRBJ2-5; D perhaps matches TRBD2 (5 bases). CDR1 is SGHTA and CDR2 is FQGNSA in the germline V gene. Trimming left V 3 bases short and J 1 base short, with 12 bases between. The CDR3 loop spans 15 amino acids.

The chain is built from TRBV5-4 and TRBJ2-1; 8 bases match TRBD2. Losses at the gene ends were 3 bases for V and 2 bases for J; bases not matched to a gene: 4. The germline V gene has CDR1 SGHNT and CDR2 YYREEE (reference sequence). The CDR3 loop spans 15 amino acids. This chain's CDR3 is CASSWEGLAYNEQFF. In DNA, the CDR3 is TGTGCCAGCAGCTGGGAGGGACTAGCCTACAATGAGCAGTTCTTC.

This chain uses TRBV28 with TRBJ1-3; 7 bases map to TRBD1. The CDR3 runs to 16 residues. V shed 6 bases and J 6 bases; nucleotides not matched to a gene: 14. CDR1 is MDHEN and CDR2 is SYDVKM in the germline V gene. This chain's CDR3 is CASRGLQGTYANTIYF. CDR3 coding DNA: TGTGCCAGCAGAGGCCTACAGGGGACTTACGCAAACACCATATATTTT.

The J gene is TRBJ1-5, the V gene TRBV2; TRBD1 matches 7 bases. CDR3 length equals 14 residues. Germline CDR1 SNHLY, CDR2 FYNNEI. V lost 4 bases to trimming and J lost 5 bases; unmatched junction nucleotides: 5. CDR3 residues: CASSVGQRYQPQHF. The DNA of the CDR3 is TGTGCCAGCAGTGTGGGACAGCGTTATCAGCCCCAGCATTTT. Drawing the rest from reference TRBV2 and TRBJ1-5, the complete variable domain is EPEVTQTPSHQVTQMGQEVILRCVPISNHLYFYWYRQILGQKVEFLVSFYNNEISEKSEIFDDQFSVERPDGSNFTLKIRSTKLEDSAMYFCASSVGQRYQPQHFGDGTRLSIL.

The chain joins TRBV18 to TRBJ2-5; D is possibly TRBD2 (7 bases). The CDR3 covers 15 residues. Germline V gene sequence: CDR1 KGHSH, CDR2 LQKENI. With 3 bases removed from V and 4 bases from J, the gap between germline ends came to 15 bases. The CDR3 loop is CASSPMGASGETQYF. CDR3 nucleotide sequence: TGTGCCAGCTCACCCATGGGGGCTAGCGGAGAGACCCAGTACTTC.

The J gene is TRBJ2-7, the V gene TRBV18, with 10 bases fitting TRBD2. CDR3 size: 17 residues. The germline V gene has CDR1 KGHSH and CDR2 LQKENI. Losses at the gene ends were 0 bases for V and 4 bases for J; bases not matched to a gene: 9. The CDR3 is CASSPPSFSGRTYEQYF. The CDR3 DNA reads TGTGCCAGCTCACCACCTTCCTTTAGCGGGAGGACATACGAGCAGTACTTC.

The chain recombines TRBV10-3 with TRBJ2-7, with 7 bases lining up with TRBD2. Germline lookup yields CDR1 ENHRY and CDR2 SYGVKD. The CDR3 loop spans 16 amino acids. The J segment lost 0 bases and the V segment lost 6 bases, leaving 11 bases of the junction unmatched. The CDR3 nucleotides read TGTGCCATCAGCCGGCGGGGGACGGAGAGCTCCTACGAGCAGTACTTC. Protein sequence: CAISRRGTESSYEQYF.

The CDR3 coding sequence is TGCGCCAGCAGCAACCGGGACGGACGCGATGAAGCTTTCTTT. Translated, it gives CASSNRDGRDEAFF. The J gene is TRBJ1-1, the V gene TRBV5-1, with D possibly TRBD1 on 5 matching bases. The V gene's germline CDR1 is SGHRS and CDR2 YFSETQ. This CDR3 has 14 amino acids. Trimming took 4 bases from V and 7 from J, leaving 17 bases between them. Full variable domain (remainder filled in from reference TRBV5-1 and TRBJ1-1): KAGVTQTPRYLIKTRGQQVTLSCSPISGHRSVSWYQQTPGQGLQFLFEYFSETQRNKGNFPGRFSGRQFSNSRSEMNVSTLELGDSALYLCASSNRDGRDEAFFGQGTRLTVV.

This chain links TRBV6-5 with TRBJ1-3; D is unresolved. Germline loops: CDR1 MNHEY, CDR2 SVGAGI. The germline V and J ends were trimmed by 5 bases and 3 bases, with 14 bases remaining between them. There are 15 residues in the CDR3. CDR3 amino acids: CASSAIQGFGNTIYF. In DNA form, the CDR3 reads TGTGCCAGCAGTGCCATCCAAGGATTTGGAAACACCATATATTTT.

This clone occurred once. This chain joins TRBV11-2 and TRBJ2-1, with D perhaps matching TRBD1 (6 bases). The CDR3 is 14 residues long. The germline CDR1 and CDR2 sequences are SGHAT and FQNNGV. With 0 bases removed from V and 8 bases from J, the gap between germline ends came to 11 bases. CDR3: CASSLDPRGDEQFF. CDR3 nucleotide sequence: TGTGCCAGCAGCTTAGATCCCAGGGGCGATGAGCAGTTCTTC.